The 18 T cell receptor beta chains given below trace back to one sample, sequenced in a study of blood T cell repertoires in COVID-19. Profiled with immunoSEQ multiplex PCR; TCRdb holds only in-frame clones, not every one. The sample contains about 43,000 clones, about 90% of which appear only once. Material for sequencing was peripheral blood. The receptor source for this set is a woman of 80 years or more with active COVID-19.

The genes are TRBV7-4 and TRBJ2-2, with D tentatively TRBD2 (6 bases). Germline CDR1 and CDR2: SGHVT and SQSDAQ. The V and J ends lost 2 bases and 1 base respectively, with 11 bases between them. The CDR3 totals 16 residues. The CDR3 DNA is TGTGCCAGCAGCTTAATTCGGCGGGGGAACACCGGGGAGCTGTTTTTT. This translates into CASSLIRRGNTGELFF.

J is TRBJ2-3 and V is TRBV28; the match to TRBD1 covers 9 bases. The CDR3 length is 14 residues. Germline loops: CDR1 MDHEN, CDR2 SYDVKM. The V and J ends lost 5 bases and 4 bases, in that order; junction bases with no gene match: 4. CDR3 sequence: CASSNRGRADTQYF. The CDR3 DNA follows: TGTGCCAGCAGTAACAGGGGGCGAGCAGATACGCAGTATTTT.

The chain recombines TRBV24-1 with TRBJ2-5; TRBD1 matches at 11 bases. J lost 4 bases, V lost 6 bases, and 6 bases had no gene match. Germline V CDR1 and CDR2: KGHDR, SFDVKD. The CDR3 covers 15 residues. The CDR3 loop is CATSHRTGGAETQYF. CDR3 coding DNA: TGTGCCACCAGTCACAGGACAGGGGGCGCAGAGACCCAGTACTTC.

V gene TRBV30 combines with J gene TRBJ2-5; a possible D gene is TRBD2 (7 bases). Germline V gene sequence: CDR1 GTSNPN, CDR2 SVGIG (reference sequence). CDR3 size: 14 residues. Trimming pared 3 bases from V and 2 bases from J, leaving 13 bases between. CDR3 in amino acids: CAWSGRGQQETQYF. The CDR3 DNA reads TGTGCCTGGAGCGGGCGGGGGCAGCAAGAGACCCAGTACTTC.

In this sample, this clone turned up a few times. The chain has TRBV6-2 or TRBV6-3 and TRBJ1-2; TRBD1 is a possible D gene (6 bases). The CDR3 contains 14 residues. The germline CDR1 and CDR2 sequences are MNHEY and SVGEGT. Trimming took off 4 bases at V and 5 bases at J, with 14 bases between the two ends. DNA of the CDR3: TGTGCCAGCAGTTTTCAACAGGGAAGGTATGGCTACACCTTC. Protein product: CASSFQQGRYGYTF.

This rearrangement joins TRBV19 to TRBJ1-6; tentative D call: TRBD1 (5 bases). Germline loops: CDR1 LNHDA, CDR2 SQIVND (reference sequence). CDR3 size: 15 residues. The ends were cut back, 3 bases at V and 7 bases at J, with 13 bases in the middle. The CDR3 DNA follows: TGTGCCAGTAGTATCGGCGCGCAGGGCAATTCACCCCTCCACTTT. This encodes CASSIGAQGNSPLHF.

This rearrangement joins TRBV7-8 to TRBJ2-3; no firm D call. This CDR3 is built from 14 residues. V lost 5 bases and J lost 2, with 11 bases in between. Germline V gene sequence: CDR1 SGHVS, CDR2 FQNEAQ. The CDR3 loop is CASSLTEITDTQYF. The DNA of the CDR3 is TGTGCCAGCAGCCTGACTGAAATCACAGATACGCAGTATTTT.

V is TRBV7-9 and J is TRBJ1-5; 9 nucleotides line up with TRBD1. Germline trimming cut 5 bases from V and 6 bases from J; bases unmatched to any gene: 11. Germline V lookup: CDR1 SEHNR, CDR2 FQNEAQ (reference sequence). The CDR3 covers 16 residues. CDR3: CASSLEGQGGTQPQHF. Written as DNA, the CDR3 is TGTGCCAGCAGCCTCGAGGGACAGGGTGGTACTCAGCCCCAGCATTTT. The complete variable domain, with remaining parts taken from reference TRBV7-9 and TRBJ1-5, reads DTGVSQNPRHKITKRGQNVTFRCDPISEHNRLYWYRQTLGQGPEFLTYFQNEAQLEKSRLLSDRFSAERPKGSFSTLEIQRTEQGDSAMYLCASSLEGQGGTQPQHFGDGTRLSIL.

This clone was seen a single time. V usage is TRBV5-5 and J usage is TRBJ2-3; 8 bases fit TRBD2. The junction had 9 bases not matched to a gene; V was cut back by 4 bases and J by 2 bases. The CDR3 extends over 16 amino acids. The V gene's germline CDR1 is SGHKS and CDR2 YYEKEE (reference sequence). CDR3 amino acids: CASSTFSGDSTDTQYF. Written as DNA, the CDR3 is TGTGCCAGCAGCACCTTTAGCGGGGACTCCACAGATACGCAGTATTTT. Based on the CDR3 plus reference TRBV5-5 and TRBJ2-3, the full variable domain is DAGVTQSPTHLIKTRGQQVTLRCSPISGHKSVSWYQQVLGQGPQFIFQYYEKEERGRGNFPDRFSARQFPNYSSELNVNALLLGDSALYLCASSTFSGDSTDTQYFGPGTRLTVL.

The genes are TRBV19 and TRBJ1-5; 7 positions match TRBD1. Germline V gene lookup returns CDR1 LNHDA and CDR2 SQIVND (reference sequence). The CDR3 loop spans 13 amino acids. V gave up 4 bases and J gave up 5 bases; unmatched junction bases: 2. The CDR3: CASSTDRDQPQHF. The CDR3 DNA is TGTGCCAGTAGTACCGACAGGGATCAGCCCCAGCATTTT.

In this sample, this clone turned up a few times. This rearrangement joins TRBV7-2 to TRBJ2-7; TRBD1 aligns across 9 bases. The CDR3 extends over 15 amino acids. Trimming took 5 bases from V and 6 from J; bases not matched to a gene: 11. Per the germline V gene, CDR1 is SGHTA and CDR2 is FQGNSA. The CDR3 DNA follows: TGTGCCAGCAGCACACTCGGGACAGGGAGACGCGAGCAGTACTTC. Protein sequence: CASSTLGTGRREQYF.

V is TRBV6-6 and J is TRBJ2-5, with D possibly TRBD2 on 5 matching bases. The CDR3 has 15 amino acids. Trimming removed 2 bases at V and 1 base at J, with 11 bases between. Per the germline V gene, CDR1 is MNHNY and CDR2 is SVGAGI (reference sequence). The CDR3 region has the DNA TGTGCCAGCAGTTACCCCGGAGGCGCCCAAGAGACCCAGTACTTC. As protein: CASSYPGGAQETQYF.

The V call is TRBV2, the J call TRBJ1-2; possible D gene TRBD1, 5 bases. The length of the CDR3 is 15 residues. V lost 5 bases and J lost 1, with 14 bases in between. Looked up from germline, CDR1 is SNHLY and CDR2 is FYNNEI. The CDR3 sequence is CASSISMGLNYGYTF. Here the CDR3 DNA reads TGTGCCAGCAGTATTAGTATGGGGCTTAACTATGGCTACACCTTC.

The chain uses TRBV5-6 and TRBJ2-1; 9 bases map to TRBD2. Trimming cost V 3 bases and J 9 bases; bases outside gene matches: 13. Per germline, CDR1 SGHDT and CDR2 YYEEEE. The CDR3 loop spans 16 amino acids. The CDR3 region is CASSSSGTSLGGEQFF. The CDR3 bases are TGTGCCAGCAGCTCCTCCGGGACTAGCTTGGGTGGTGAGCAGTTCTTC.

The CDR3 DNA follows: TGTGCCAGCTCACCACCGGAGTCGACAGGGGGTCATGGCTACACCTTC. It specifies CASSPPESTGGHGYTF. The chain couples TRBV18 to TRBJ1-2, with 9 nucleotides matching TRBD1. J was trimmed by 6 bases and V by 0 bases; bases with no gene match: 8. Germline lookup yields CDR1 KGHSH and CDR2 LQKENI. The CDR3 runs 16 residues.

The V call is TRBV24-1, the J call TRBJ2-1; 7 bases line up with TRBD1. Germline V CDR1 and CDR2: KGHDR, SFDVKD. V was pared by 4 bases and J by 3 bases, with 8 bases of the junction left unmatched. This CDR3 is built from 16 residues. The CDR3 spells CATSDTGQAGYNEQFF. In DNA form, the CDR3 reads TGTGCCACCAGTGACACTGGACAGGCAGGCTACAATGAGCAGTTCTTC.

The chain links TRBV7-8 to TRBJ1-2; TRBD1 matches 7 bases. This CDR3 is 12 amino acids long. V gave up 3 bases and J gave up 8 bases; unmatched junction bases: 3. The germline V gene encodes CDR1 SGHVS and CDR2 FQNEAQ. As DNA, the CDR3 is TGTGCCAGCAGCTTTAACAGGGGCGGCTACACCTTC. Encoded protein: CASSFNRGGYTF. The full variable domain, completed using reference TRBV7-8 and TRBJ1-2, is GAGVSQSPRYKVAKRGQDVALRCDPISGHVSLFWYQQALGQGPEFLTYFQNEAQLDKSGLPSDRFFAERPEGSVSTLKIQRTQQEDSAVYLCASSFNRGGYTFGSGTRLTVV.

The chain uses TRBV27 and TRBJ2-4, with 7 bases matching TRBD1. Germline CDR1 reads MNHEY; CDR2 reads SMNVEV (reference sequence). The trim removed 4 bases at V and 5 bases at J, leaving 14 bases unmatched. The CDR3 runs 17 residues. The CDR3 DNA sequence: TGTGCCAGCAGTTCCCGACCCGACAGGGCCGGAGAAAACATTCAGTACTTC. The encoded protein is CASSSRPDRAGENIQYF.